Sequencing of this T cell receptor (beta chain) was carried out in a study of cytomegalovirus exposure and HLA in healthy donors. General study findings and limits: When a later analysis was performed, an Asian-associated ancestry cluster reportedly had fewer N-insertions than the approximately 680-donor mean. A later analysis revealed that TCR association rates differed between HLA loci, peaking at DRB1 and bottoming out at HLA-C. Information on immune exposure was restricted to one variable (CMV serostatus). Some TCR beta chains (roughly 160 of them) were listed as cytomegalovirus-associated.

The CDR3 is 15 residues long. From germline, CDR1 is SGHRS and CDR2 YFSETQ. Between the trimmed V and J ends, which lost 4 bases and 5 bases, there was a span of 15 bases. On this clone itself: Its antigen is as yet unknown.

With 60 Vbeta and 13 Jbeta primers, the PCR was carried out. The repertoire was sequenced with immunoSEQ multiplex PCR; TCRdb's copy has only in-frame clones and lacks some. The data contain 200,000 to 250,000 clones, less than 85% of them seen just once; the ten biggest clones take up 0.63%. Specimen: PBMCs. The chain combines TRBV5-1 with TRBJ2-2, with D tentatively TRBD2 (5 bases). This TCR was recovered from a man aged 18 to 30 in good health and CMV-seronegative. The CDR3 DNA reads TGCGCCAGCAGCGCCCGACGGGGAGAAACCGGGGAGCTGTTTTTT. This gives the protein CASSARRGETGELFF.